One and the same sample provided the 28 T cell receptor beta chains below, sequenced in a study of blood T cells in healthy people across ages. Through a sample-barcoded 5' primer and a J-beta primer mix, a second PCR was run for roughly 7 to 11 cycles. TCRdb re-derived calls from the 5' RACE reads in MiXCR, one entry per CDR3 protein. The data show hundreds of thousands of distinct CDR3 sequences, 40% to 55% seen once. The specimen was blood. The receptors here all came from an older man in good health.

There are a few counts of this clonotype. The chain links TRBV6-2 or TRBV6-3 to TRBJ2-1; TRBD2 matches at 9 bases. The CDR3 is 15 residues long. Trimming cost V 5 bases and J 4 bases; bases outside gene matches: 6. CDR1 is MNHEY, CDR2 SVGEGT, per germline. For the CDR3, the DNA is TGTGCCAGCAGTCGAGAAGCGGGAGGTTACAATGAGCAGTTCTTC. Protein sequence: CASSREAGGYNEQFF.

This clonotype was detected many times. The chain combines TRBV9 with TRBJ2-5, with TRBD2 matching over 8 bases. CDR1 SGDLS and CDR2 YYNGEE come from the germline V gene. After removal of 3 bases from V and 5 bases from J, the junction contained 3 bases not matched to a gene. This CDR3 region has 13 residues. In nucleotides, the CDR3 is TGTGCCAGCAGCGGGACTAGCTATGAGACCCAGTACTTC. Translating it yields CASSGTSYETQYF.

The V call is TRBV20-1, the J call TRBJ2-7; 10 bases agree with TRBD2. Germline assignment: CDR1 DFQATT and CDR2 SNEGSKA (reference sequence). This CDR3 region has 15 residues. With V trimmed by 0 bases and J by 7 bases, 9 bases remained unmatched. The CDR3 sequence: CSAREETSGPREQYF. CDR3 DNA: TGCAGTGCTAGAGAGGAGACTAGCGGGCCTAGAGAGCAGTACTTC.

To note about this clonotype: The junction departs from the called germline gene at one end, perhaps through a read error. The chain joins TRBV6-2 or TRBV6-3 to TRBJ2-5, with D possibly matching TRBD2 (6 bases). Germline V CDR1 and CDR2: MNHEY, SVGEGT. There are 13 residues in the CDR3. CDR3 in amino acids: CASVRESGEAQYF. CDR3 nucleotides: TGTGCCAGCGTCCGGGAGTCAGGAGAGGCCCAGTACTTC.

The chain couples TRBV20-1 to TRBJ2-4, with D perhaps TRBD1 (5 bases). Germline CDR1 reads DFQATT; CDR2 reads SNEGSKA (reference sequence). V gave up 3 bases and J gave up 13 bases, with 13 bases separating them. This CDR3 spans 11 amino acids. CDR3 protein: CSARSQGAQYF. CDR3 nucleotide sequence: TGCAGTGCTAGGAGTCAGGGTGCGCAGTACTTC.

This clonotype was detected only a few times. The gene calls are TRBV28 and TRBJ2-5, with 9 bases matching TRBD1. The V gene's germline CDR1 is MDHEN and CDR2 SYDVKM. The CDR3 contains 15 residues. Trimming at V came to 3 bases and at J to 4 bases, leaving 6 bases not matched to a gene. CDR3 DNA sequence: TGTGCCAGCAGTTTCCCGGGACAGGGAGGAGAGACCCAGTACTTC. Its protein is CASSFPGQGGETQYF.

This CDR3 reads CASSLVGTSAPNEQFF. Here the CDR3 DNA reads TGTGCCAGCAGCTTAGTTGGGACTAGCGCCCCAAATGAGCAGTTCTTC. The rearrangement joins TRBV7-2 to TRBJ2-1, with 10 bases lining up with TRBD2. The CDR3 covers 16 residues. The trim removed 1 base at V and 7 bases at J, leaving 7 bases unmatched. Per the germline V gene, CDR1 is SGHTA and CDR2 is FQGNSA.

The chain joins TRBV20-1 to TRBJ2-3; 8 bases match TRBD2. The CDR3 is 17 amino acids. Germline V lookup: CDR1 DFQATT, CDR2 SNEGSKA (reference sequence). With 0 bases clipped from V and 4 bases from J, the junction kept 12 bases outside the gene matches. As DNA, the CDR3 is TGCAGTGCTAGAGATCTGGCCCTAGCGGGCCGCCCAGATACGCAGTATTTT. This gives the protein CSARDLALAGRPDTQYF.

The chain couples TRBV15 to TRBJ2-5; D is ambiguous. CDR3 length equals 11 residues. Trimming took 8 bases from V and 5 from J, leaving 9 bases between them. CDR1 and CDR2 from the germline V gene are LNHNV and YYDKDF (reference sequence). CDR3 nucleotide sequence: TGTGCCACCGGAGCTGGGGAGACCCAGTACTTC. Protein: CATGAGETQYF.

The CDR3 region is CASSSGVRGNEKLFF. The CDR3 DNA reads as TGTGCCAGCAGTTCCGGGGTACGGGGTAATGAAAAACTGTTTTTT. This chain uses TRBV6-6 with TRBJ1-4, with unresolved D. CDR3 length: 15 residues. V lost 4 bases and J lost 4, with 13 bases in between. The germline gives CDR1 MNHNY, CDR2 SVGAGI (reference sequence).

The chain is built from TRBV2 and TRBJ2-5; TRBD2 is a possible D gene (6 bases). Between the trimmed V and J ends, which lost 8 bases and 5 bases, there was a span of 21 bases. The CDR3 runs 15 residues. The V gene's germline CDR1 is SNHLY and CDR2 FYNNEI. The chain's CDR3 is CASHTRLVSLETQYF. The CDR3 DNA follows: TGTGCCAGCCATACTCGACTAGTGAGCCTGGAGACCCAGTACTTC.

A few counts support this clonotype. The rearrangement joins TRBV29-1 to TRBJ1-2; TRBD1 is a possible D gene (6 bases). The CDR3 extends over 15 amino acids. Germline CDR1 SQVTM, CDR2 ANQGSEA. V lost 5 bases to trimming and J lost 6 bases, with 22 bases between them. CDR3 nucleotides: TGCAGCGTTTCCGACGTAAAACAGGGAAAGCATGGCTACACCTTC. Protein sequence: CSVSDVKQGKHGYTF.

This chain uses TRBV20-1 with TRBJ2-1; 11 bases fit TRBD2. Trimming cost V 3 bases and J 4 bases; bases outside gene matches: 11. The CDR3 length is 17 residues. Germline-derived CDR1 and CDR2 are DFQATT and SNEGSKA (reference sequence). In DNA form, the CDR3 reads TGCAGTGCTAGCGCACTAGCGGGGGAACCCCTTTACAATGAGCAGTTCTTC. This codes for CSASALAGEPLYNEQFF.

Turning to this clonotype: This clone may be a read error of a much larger clone one base away. The chain's CDR3 is CASSGTGDQETQYF. CDR3 bases: TGCGCCAGCAGTGGGACAGGGGACCAAGAGACCCAGTACTTC. The rearrangement links TRBV5-1 to TRBJ2-5, with 10 positions matching TRBD1. Germline V gene lookup returns CDR1 SGHRS and CDR2 YFSETQ. The CDR3 has 14 amino acids. V lost 5 bases to trimming and J lost 0 bases; unmatched junction nucleotides: 1.

The sample holds one count of this clonotype. The chain couples TRBV6-2 or TRBV6-3 to TRBJ2-1; D is possibly TRBD2 (7 bases). V was cut by 5 bases and J by 3 bases, with 20 bases left in between. The CDR3 is 17 residues long. Germline values: CDR1 MNHEY, CDR2 SVGEGT. Here the CDR3 DNA reads TGTGCCAGCAGTCCCCTAGGGGGAGGGAGATTCTACAATGAGCAGTTCTTC. The encoded protein is CASSPLGGGRFYNEQFF.

For this clonotype: One base away lies a much larger clone, so this may be a sequencing read error. V usage is TRBV4-3 and J usage is TRBJ2-5; 8 nucleotides align to TRBD1. The DNA end lines up better with TRBJ2-7; the J call may be wrong. The CDR3 is 15 amino acids. Germline-derived CDR1 and CDR2 are LGHNA and YSLEER. The CDR3 loop is CVSSQGVGTGYEQYF. The CDR3 nucleotides read TGCGTCAGCAGCCAAGGGGTTGGGACAGGCTACGAGCAGTACTTC.

The chain has TRBV7-2 and TRBJ1-4; 9 positions agree with TRBD1. The V gene end was trimmed by 1 base and the J gene end by 10 bases; junction bases not matched to a gene: 10. CDR1 SGHTA and CDR2 FQGNSA come from the germline V gene. The CDR3 has 16 amino acids. Here the CDR3 DNA reads TGTGCCAGCAGCTTAGGTCGGGGACAGGGACTTGGAAAACTGTTTTTT. Its protein product is CASSLGRGQGLGKLFF.

This chain uses TRBV6-6 with TRBJ1-2; D uncertain. Trimming shortened V by 2 bases and J by 7 bases, and 20 bases separated the two germline ends. The CDR3 is made up of 16 amino acids. From germline, CDR1 is MNHNY and CDR2 SVGAGI (reference sequence). The CDR3 region is CASSYPTLANYVGYTF. CDR3 DNA: TGTGCCAGCAGTTACCCGACCCTAGCTAACTATGTTGGCTACACCTTC.

To note about this clonotype: A read error may be the cause here, since a much bigger clone is one base away. The gene calls are TRBV12-3 or TRBV12-4 and TRBJ2-7; D possibly uses TRBD1 or TRBD2 (5 bases each). V was cut by 6 bases and J by 7 bases, with 25 bases left in between. CDR3 length: 16 amino acids. This CDR3 reads CASSPGTQEGLDEQYF. CDR3 nucleotide sequence: TGTGCCAGCAGCCCCGGGACCCAAGAAGGGCTGGATGAGCAGTACTTC.

This clonotype was counted only a few times. The genes are TRBV29-1 and TRBJ1-2; 7 bases match TRBD1. V lost 2 bases to trimming and J lost 6 bases; unmatched junction nucleotides: 6. Germline assignment: CDR1 SQVTM and CDR2 ANQGSEA. The CDR3 extends over 13 amino acids. The CDR3 loop is CSVERQGGNGYTF. The CDR3 DNA follows: TGCAGCGTTGAAAGACAGGGAGGTAATGGCTACACCTTC.

This chain links TRBV29-1 with TRBJ2-1; tentatively, D is TRBD2 (6 bases). The CDR3 is 12 residues long. Germline V CDR1 and CDR2: SQVTM, ANQGSEA. V was shortened by 7 bases and J by 8 bases, with 15 bases between the two germline ends. This CDR3 reads CSARGGVDEQFF. The CDR3, as DNA: TGCAGCGCGAGGGGAGGAGTGGATGAGCAGTTCTTC.

This clonotype was seen just once. The V and J genes are TRBV7-2 and TRBJ2-3, with TRBD2 matching over 11 bases. Trimming removed 5 bases from V and 6 bases from J; junction bases left unmatched: 7. The CDR3 is 15 amino acids. Per the germline V gene, CDR1 is SGHTA and CDR2 is FQGNSA. The CDR3 DNA reads as TGTGCCAGCAGCCCCAAACTAGCGGGAGACGATACGCAGTATTTT. Encoded protein: CASSPKLAGDDTQYF.

V usage is TRBV4-3 and J usage is TRBJ2-1, with 10 bases aligning to TRBD2. Germline CDR1 reads LGHNA; CDR2 reads YSLEER. V trimming: 5 bases; J trimming: 6 bases; junction bases outside the gene matches: 13. The CDR3 runs to 17 residues. The chain's CDR3 is CASSVRTSGDTRNEQFF. Written as DNA, the CDR3 is TGCGCCAGCAGCGTTCGGACTAGCGGAGATACCCGCAATGAGCAGTTCTTC.

V is TRBV28 and J is TRBJ1-6, with no clear D. V lost 11 bases, J lost 7 bases, and 12 bases lay in between. This CDR3 comprises 12 residues. Germline assignment: CDR1 MDHEN and CDR2 SYDVKM. CDR3 DNA: TGTGCCTCACGGGCAACGAATTCACCCCTCCACTTT. The encoded protein is CASRATNSPLHF.

The chain carries TRBV4-3 and TRBJ2-3; TRBD1 matches at 10 bases. V dropped 4 bases and J dropped 4; count of bases not matched to a gene: 5. From germline, CDR1 is LGHNA and CDR2 YSLEER. The CDR3 consists of 15 residues. CDR3 protein: CASSRDRGRADTQYF. The CDR3 region has the DNA TGCGCCAGCAGCCGAGACAGGGGGCGCGCAGATACGCAGTATTTT.

This clonotype came up a few times. J is TRBJ1-1 and V is TRBV6-2 or TRBV6-3, with 9 bases identical to TRBD1. This CDR3 spans 17 amino acids. Germline CDR1 and CDR2: MNHEY and SVGEGT. Trimming cost V 0 bases and J 1 base; bases outside gene matches: 6. CDR3 residues: CASSYSRTGDPNTEAFF. As DNA, the CDR3 is TGTGCCAGCAGTTACTCGAGGACAGGGGACCCGAACACTGAAGCTTTCTTT.

This clonotype has only a few counts. This chain joins TRBV6-6 and TRBJ2-5; D gene ambiguous. This CDR3 is 11 amino acids long. Germline CDR1 MNHNY, CDR2 SVGAGI (reference sequence). V lost 8 bases to trimming and J lost 2 bases, with 6 bases between them. The CDR3 spells CASQGQETQYF. CDR3 nucleotides: TGTGCCAGCCAAGGGCAAGAGACCCAGTACTTC.

The chain links TRBV6-6 to TRBJ2-5; D is possibly TRBD1 (6 bases). Between the trimmed V and J ends, which lost 4 bases and 5 bases, there was a span of 17 bases. The CDR3 has 15 amino acids. Germline V CDR1 and CDR2: MNHNY, SVGAGI (reference sequence). The CDR3 sequence is CASSSGQGISETQYF. The CDR3 coding sequence is TGTGCCAGCAGTTCGGGGCAGGGGATATCGGAGACCCAGTACTTC.